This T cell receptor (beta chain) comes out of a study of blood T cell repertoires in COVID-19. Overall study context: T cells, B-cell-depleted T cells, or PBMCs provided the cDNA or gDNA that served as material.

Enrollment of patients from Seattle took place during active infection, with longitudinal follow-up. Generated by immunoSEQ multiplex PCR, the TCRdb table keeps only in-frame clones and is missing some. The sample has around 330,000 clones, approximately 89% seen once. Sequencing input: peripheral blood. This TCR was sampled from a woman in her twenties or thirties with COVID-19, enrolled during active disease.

CDR3 protein: CASSYSTDRVWPQHF. CDR3 in DNA: TGTGCCAGCAGTTACTCGACGGACAGGGTTTGGCCCCAGCATTTT. The rearrangement uses TRBV6-5 and TRBJ1-5; TRBD1 matches at 8 bases. V was pared by 0 bases and J by 9 bases, with 7 bases of the junction left unmatched. Germline assignment: CDR1 MNHEY and CDR2 SVGAGI. This CDR3 is 15 amino acids long.